A selection of T cell receptor beta chains follows, all from one sample in a study of T-cell reconstitution after alpha-beta-depleted transplantation in children. TCRdb called the PCR reads again in MiXCR, with one record for every CDR3 protein. Of roughly 100,000 distinct CDR3 sequences in the sample, around 5.9% were seen once. Sequencing was performed on PBMCs, mostly from graft donor cells, taken 60 days after TCRalphabeta/CD19-depleted stem cell transplant. The receptor source for this set is a female patient aged 2-9 years who had a stem cell transplant for Fanconi anemia, so the T cells may come from the graft donor. Each CDR3 is given with its conserved first and last residue. Each record gives: CDR3 protein, CDR3 DNA, D gene, V gene, J gene, clone size. A D gene is named only where the DNA matches it firmly. Only part of the rows carry a size: once, few, many, or a class if the clone is expanded.

CASSWPGTGRKTYEQYF	TGTGCCAGCAGTTGGCCCGGGACAGGGAGAAAAACCTACGAGCAGTACTTC	TRBD1	TRBV12-3/TRBV12-4	TRBJ2-7	many
CASSLSAREQFF	TGTGCCAGCAGCTTAAGTGCAAGGGAGCAGTTCTTC	.	TRBV7-3	TRBJ2-1	many
CSVEDHRTSGTYEQYF	TGCAGCGTTGAAGATCATAGGACTAGCGGTACCTACGAGCAGTACTTC	TRBD2	TRBV29-1	TRBJ2-7	many
CASSNTGGTDTQYF	TGTGCCAGTAGTAACACAGGGGGCACAGATACGCAGTATTTT	TRBD1	TRBV19	TRBJ2-3	few
CSASGGADLSGANVLTF	TGCAGTGCTAGCGGGGGGGCCGATCTGTCTGGGGCCAACGTCCTGACTTTC	TRBD2	TRBV20-1	TRBJ2-6	few
CASSQGGLALNTQYF	TGTGCCAGCAGCCAGGGGGGGCTAGCGTTAAATACGCAGTATTTT	.	TRBV9	TRBJ2-3	few
CASSLAGPVSYEQYF	TGTGCCAGCAGTTTAGCGGGGCCCGTGTCCTACGAGCAGTACTTC	.	TRBV28	TRBJ2-7	many
CASSLGTTGNTIYF	TGTGCCAGCAGCCTAGGGACAACTGGAAACACCATATATTTT	.	TRBV12-3/TRBV12-4	TRBJ1-3	few
CASSGHRNTEAFF	TGTGCCAGCAGCGGACACAGGAACACTGAAGCTTTCTTT	.	TRBV7-2	TRBJ1-1	many
CSVEEGWAYNEQFF	TGCAGCGTTGAAGAGGGGTGGGCTTACAATGAGCAGTTCTTC	.	TRBV29-1	TRBJ2-1	many
CSAGGLGPSYEQYF	TGCAGTGCGGGGGGACTGGGTCCCTCCTACGAGCAGTACTTC	.	TRBV20-1	TRBJ2-7	many
CASRPGHLSNQPQHF	TGTGCCAGCAGGCCGGGACACCTTAGCAATCAGCCCCAGCATTTT	.	TRBV12-3/TRBV12-4	TRBJ1-5	many
CSAITGLEETQYF	TGCAGTGCTATTACAGGGCTCGAAGAGACCCAGTACTTC	.	TRBV20-1	TRBJ2-5	many
CASSLYGAKNIQYF	TGTGCCAGCAGTTTATACGGGGCCAAAAACATTCAGTACTTC	.	TRBV28	TRBJ2-4	few
CSARDDRPVASYEQYF	TGCAGTGCTAGGGACGACAGGCCCGTCGCCTCCTACGAGCAGTACTTC	.	TRBV20-1	TRBJ2-7	.